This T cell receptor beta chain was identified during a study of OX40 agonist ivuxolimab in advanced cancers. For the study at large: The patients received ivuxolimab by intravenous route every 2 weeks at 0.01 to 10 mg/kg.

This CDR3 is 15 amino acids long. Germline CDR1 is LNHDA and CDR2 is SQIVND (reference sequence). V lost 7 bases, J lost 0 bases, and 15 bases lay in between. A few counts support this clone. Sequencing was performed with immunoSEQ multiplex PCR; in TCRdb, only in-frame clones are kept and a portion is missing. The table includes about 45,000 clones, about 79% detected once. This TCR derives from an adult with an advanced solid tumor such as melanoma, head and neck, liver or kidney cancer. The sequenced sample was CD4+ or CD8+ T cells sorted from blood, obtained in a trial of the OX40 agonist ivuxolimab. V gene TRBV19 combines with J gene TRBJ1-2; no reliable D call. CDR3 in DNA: TGTGCCAGTACCCCCCGGCGTGGGGCTAACTATGGCTACACCTTC. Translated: CASTPRRGANYGYTF.